The 4 T cell receptor beta chains listed next were all sequenced from one sample in a study of regulatory T cells in long-lasting Graves disease. Through Arm-PCR of CDR3 regions and iRepertoire HTBI primers, TCR beta libraries were built. TCRdb reprocessed the multiplex PCR reads with MiXCR, giving one entry per CDR3 protein. The sample has 400,000 to 500,000 distinct CDR3 sequences; under 15% are singletons. Time point meaning: newly diagnosed GD, antithyroid drugs for less than 3 months. The TCR library was prepared using RNA isolated from PBMCs. This sample also appeared in a second study, on T cells in Graves' hyperthyroidism and ophthalmopathy.

The specimen comprised peripheral blood mononuclear cells (PBMCs), sampled at new diagnosis, from a patient treated with antithyroid drugs. Source of these receptors: a woman younger than 45 with Graves disease.

This clonotype showed up many times. The V and J genes are TRBV24-1 and TRBJ1-5; the D gene is possibly TRBD1 (5 bases). V was trimmed by 4 bases and J by 1 base, leaving 13 bases between them. The CDR3 loop spans 16 amino acids. The germline gives CDR1 KGHDR, CDR2 SFDVKD. The CDR3 loop reads CATSEGGRMSNQPQHF. For the CDR3, the DNA is TGTGCCACCAGTGAGGGGGGACGGATGAGCAATCAGCCCCAGCATTTT.

This clonotype was counted between two and nine times. The chain has TRBV6-5 and TRBJ2-7; D may correspond to TRBD1 or TRBD2 (5 bases each). Germline CDR1 MNHEY, CDR2 SVGAGI. The CDR3 extends over 15 amino acids. V lost 2 bases, J lost 7 bases, and 18 bases lay in between. The CDR3 loop is CASSYGMGTSREQYF. In DNA, the CDR3 is TGTGCCAGCAGTTACGGAATGGGGACCTCTCGGGAGCAGTACTTC.

The genes are TRBV7-2 and TRBJ2-2, with no clear D. Germline CDR1 is SGHTA and CDR2 is FQGNSA. V lost 2 bases, J lost 0 bases, and 7 bases lay in between. This CDR3 comprises 15 residues. CDR3 protein: CASSLNWANTGELFF. CDR3 sequence (DNA): TGTGCCAGCAGCTTAAACTGGGCGAACACCGGGGAGCTGTTTTTT.

This clonotype was seen repeatedly, ten times or more. This sequence joins TRBV30 and TRBJ1-5; D is perhaps TRBD1 (5 bases). Germline loops: CDR1 GTSNPN, CDR2 SVGIG (reference sequence). The CDR3 loop spans 13 amino acids. Trimming removed 2 bases at V and 2 bases at J, with 7 bases between. For the CDR3, the DNA is TGTGCCTGGAGTCAACAGGGCAATCAGCCCCAGCATTTT. It yields the protein CAWSQQGNQPQHF.